The clone carrying this TCR beta chain was seen just once. V was pared by 5 bases and J by 7 bases, with 17 bases between. From germline, CDR1 is SGHNT and CDR2 YENEEA. This CDR3 is built from 14 residues. The data stem from a study of shared clonotypes between healthy human individuals. For the study at large: Each donor had three CD4 naive, three CD4 memory, two CD8 naive and one CD8 memory plate.

Assay: immunoSEQ multiplex PCR; the TCRdb copy retains only in-frame clones and omits some. The table shows about 1 million clones, with around 74% occurring only once. The sequenced material came from memory CD4+ T cells sorted from blood. Subset of the sample: CD45RA-negative fraction. The sequence derives from a man between 18 and 35 years old in good health. V and J are TRBV11-3 and TRBJ2-5; D remains ambiguous. The CDR3 protein is CASSQSSVWGTQYF. DNA for the CDR3: TGTGCCAGCAGCCAGAGCAGCGTCTGGGGGACCCAGTACTTC.